One sample yielded the 28 T cell receptor beta chains listed below, sequenced in a study of OX40 agonist ivuxolimab in advanced cancers. Library preparation used the immunoSEQ multiplex PCR assay. TCRdb limited this immuneACCESS table to in-frame rearrangements with V and J called. A share of clones is missing; checked studies link under half to unresolved V genes, and the rest is unexplained. This sample lists 35,000 to 45,000 clones; approximately 92% were detected once. Under 5.5% of the sample belongs to the ten largest clones. The specimen comprised CD4+ or CD8+ T cells sorted from blood, sampled in a trial of the OX40 agonist ivuxolimab. These receptors were taken from an adult with an advanced solid tumor such as melanoma, head and neck, liver or kidney cancer.

The V gene is TRBV4-3, the J gene TRBJ1-5, with D perhaps TRBD1 (5 bases). The germline V gene encodes CDR1 LGHNA and CDR2 YSLEER. V shed 2 bases and J shed 6 bases, with 8 bases lying between them. The CDR3 has 13 residues. The CDR3: CASSQQRGQPQHF. CDR3 nucleotide sequence: TGCGCCAGCAGCCAACAAAGGGGTCAGCCCCAGCATTTT.

The chain carries TRBV18 and TRBJ2-1; D is undetermined. The V gene lost 4 bases and the J gene lost 8 bases, with 12 bases spanning the gap. Germline CDR1 reads KGHSH; CDR2 reads LQKENI. The CDR3 totals 13 residues. The CDR3 region is CASSRRPEDEQFF. The CDR3, as DNA: TGTGCCAGCTCACGACGACCTGAGGATGAGCAGTTCTTC.

The rearrangement joins TRBV28 to TRBJ1-2, with D unclear. The CDR3 totals 14 residues. V was clipped by 7 bases and J by 5 bases, with 17 bases between them. Germline loops: CDR1 MDHEN, CDR2 SYDVKM. The DNA for the CDR3 is TGTGCCAGCACTCCGGGCCCTATGACGTATGGCTACACCTTC. This gives the protein CASTPGPMTYGYTF.

The DNA of the CDR3 is TGTGCCAGCAGTGTACCGCCAGGGGGCGCGCCGTCTATGTCTAGTGAAAAACTGTTTTTT. Translation gives CASSVPPGGAPSMSSEKLFF. J is TRBJ1-4 and V is TRBV2; 8 positions match TRBD1. The CDR3 is made up of 20 amino acids. Germline values: CDR1 SNHLY, CDR2 FYNNEI. The J segment lost 7 bases and the V segment lost 4 bases, leaving 23 bases of the junction unmatched.

V is TRBV21-1 and J is TRBJ1-3. TRBV21-1 is reported as a pseudogene. The CDR3 runs 15 residues. The CDR3 here is CASSKVFPFGNTIYF. DNA of the CDR3: TGTGCCAGCAGCAAAGTTTTCCCTTTTGGAAACACCATATATTTT.

This chain joins TRBV7-2 and TRBJ2-2, with D perhaps matching TRBD1 (5 bases). V was clipped by 1 base and J by 7 bases, with 16 bases between them. The CDR3 spans 16 residues. Germline loops: CDR1 SGHTA, CDR2 FQGNSA. The CDR3 DNA reads as TGTGCCAGCAGCTTAGTGGGGCAGGGTCGAATCGGGGAGCTGTTTTTT. This sequence encodes CASSLVGQGRIGELFF. Full variable domain (outside the CDR3, taken from reference TRBV7-2 and TRBJ2-2): GAGVSQSPSNKVTEKGKDVELRCDPISGHTALYWYRQSLGQGLEFLIYFQGNSAPDKSGLPSDRFSAERTGGSVSTLTIQRTQQEDSAVYLCASSLVGQGRIGELFFGEGSRLTVL.

This rearrangement joins TRBV21-1 to TRBJ2-1; the D call in the table, TRBD2, was not verified against the DNA. TRBV21-1 is designated a pseudogene. The CDR3 sequence is 14 residues long. The CDR3 DNA is TGTGCCAGCAGCAAAGTCCCGGGGAGCAATGAGCAGTTCTTC. Residues: CASSKVPGSNEQFF.

The gene calls are TRBV7-9 and TRBJ2-7, with D possibly called TRBD1 or TRBD2 (6 bases each). The CDR3 sequence is 15 residues long. V was clipped by 5 bases and J by 4 bases, with 18 bases between them. Germline CDR1 is SEHNR and CDR2 is FQNEAQ (reference sequence). This chain's CDR3 is CASSPSWGAPYEQYF. CDR3 DNA sequence: TGTGCCAGCAGCCCGTCTTGGGGGGCCCCTTACGAGCAGTACTTC. Looking up the rest from reference TRBV7-9 and TRBJ2-7 gives the full variable domain: DTGVSQNPRHKITKRGQNVTFRCDPISEHNRLYWYRQTLGQGPEFLTYFQNEAQLEKSRLLSDRFSAERPKGSFSTLEIQRTEQGDSAMYLCASSPSWGAPYEQYFGPGTRLTVT.

This chain joins TRBV19 and TRBJ2-1; 8 positions agree with TRBD2. This CDR3 contains 14 residues. V lost 8 bases to trimming and J lost 8 bases; unmatched junction nucleotides: 11. In germline, CDR1 is LNHDA, CDR2 SQIVND (reference sequence). CDR3 residues: CASGWGSGNHEQFF. The CDR3, as DNA: TGTGCCAGTGGGTGGGGTAGCGGGAACCATGAGCAGTTCTTC.

This chain uses TRBV2 with TRBJ1-5; D ambiguous. CDR1 and CDR2 (germline): SNHLY, FYNNEI. The CDR3 is 13 residues long. V shed 8 bases and J shed 5 bases, with 13 bases lying between them. This CDR3 is CASRTRIDQPQHF. The CDR3 DNA follows: TGTGCCAGCCGGACTCGTATAGATCAGCCCCAGCATTTT.

The chain joins TRBV5-1 to TRBJ2-7; D call uncertain. The V end lost 0 bases, the J end lost 3 bases, and 7 bases lay between the germline ends. CDR1 is SGHRS and CDR2 is YFSETQ in the germline V gene. The CDR3 has 13 residues. The CDR3 DNA reads TGCGCCAGCAGCTTGGCCTCAGGCTACGAGCAGTACTTC. This translates into CASSLASGYEQYF.

V gene TRBV7-8 combines with J gene TRBJ2-7; D is undetermined. In germline, CDR1 is SGHVS, CDR2 FQNEAQ. The CDR3 sequence is 13 residues long. The germline V and J ends were trimmed by 4 bases and 0 bases, with 7 bases remaining between them. This CDR3 is CASSSRNSYEQYF. The CDR3 DNA reads TGTGCCAGCAGCTCTAGGAACTCCTACGAGCAGTACTTC.

The genes are TRBV19 and TRBJ2-1, with D perhaps matching TRBD1 (6 bases). Germline values: CDR1 LNHDA, CDR2 SQIVND (reference sequence). The CDR3 spans 13 residues. Trimming took 5 bases from V and 5 from J, leaving 10 bases between them. CDR3 coding DNA: TGTGCCAGTAGTCCGGACAGTAACAATGAGCAGTTCTTC. It encodes CASSPDSNNEQFF. The variable domain in full, completed from reference TRBV19 and TRBJ2-1, reads DGGITQSPKYLFRKEGQNVTLSCEQNLNHDAMYWYRQDPGQGLRLIYYSQIVNDFQKGDIAEGYSVSREKKESFPLTVTSAQKNPTAFYLCASSPDSNNEQFFGPGTRLTVL.

This sequence joins TRBV7-2 and TRBJ2-3; TRBD2 matches at 8 bases. The germline gives CDR1 SGHTA, CDR2 FQGNSA. Trimming cost V 5 bases and J 0 bases; bases outside gene matches: 10. The CDR3 spans 17 residues. The CDR3 here is CASSLPLAGTSTDTQYF. DNA of the CDR3: TGTGCCAGCAGCCTACCATTAGCGGGGACCAGCACAGATACGCAGTATTTT.

V and J are TRBV30 and TRBJ1-1; D gene ambiguous. CDR1 is GTSNPN, CDR2 SVGIG, per germline (reference sequence). Trimming pared 0 bases from V and 3 bases from J, leaving 5 bases between. The CDR3 runs 12 residues. The CDR3: CAWSVFYTEAFF. The CDR3 DNA follows: TGTGCCTGGAGTGTATTCTACACTGAAGCTTTCTTT.

The J gene is TRBJ2-5, the V gene TRBV6-5; 16 nucleotides match TRBD2. The DNA end is a closer match to TRBJ2-7, so the J assignment may be wrong. CDR1 and CDR2 from the germline V gene are MNHEY and SVGAGI. The CDR3 runs 15 residues. In nucleotides, the CDR3 is TGTGCCACCGGGACTAGCGGGAGGGCCTTCTACGAGCAGTACTTC. It is translated as CATGTSGRAFYEQYF.

The chain links TRBV6-6 to TRBJ2-7; 10 bases line up with TRBD1. The junction had 6 bases not matched to a gene; V was cut back by 6 bases and J by 1 base. Germline V gene data show CDR1 as MNHNY and CDR2 as SVGAGI (reference sequence). The CDR3 spans 15 residues. Written as DNA, the CDR3 is TGTGCCAGCAGACCTCCGGGACAGGGGTCCTACGAGCAGTACTTC. Translation gives CASRPPGQGSYEQYF.

The chain recombines TRBV7-2 with TRBJ2-3, with D possibly being TRBD2 (7 bases). Germline V gives CDR1 SGHTA, CDR2 FQGNSA. This CDR3 has 16 amino acids. V gave up 1 base and J gave up 1 base, with 12 bases separating them. The DNA of the CDR3 is TGTGCCAGCAGCTTAGTTCGGGGGGCTGGCACAGATACGCAGTATTTT. This gives the protein CASSLVRGAGTDTQYF.

The chain combines TRBV4-2 with TRBJ2-5; 7 bases line up with TRBD2. The end of the DNA is better explained by TRBJ2-7, so the J call may be wrong. The CDR3 consists of 16 residues. The germline V gene encodes CDR1 LGHNA and CDR2 YNFKEQ. As DNA, the CDR3 is TGTGCCAGCAGCCCCTACGCAGGGAGGGCTGACTACGAGCAGTACTTC. Residues: CASSPYAGRADYEQYF.

The chain joins TRBV2 to TRBJ1-5; the match to TRBD1 covers 7 bases. Germline values: CDR1 SNHLY, CDR2 FYNNEI. This CDR3 contains 19 residues. V gave up 6 bases and J gave up 5 bases; unmatched junction bases: 22. CDR3 coding DNA: TGTGCCAGCAGGGCCCAGGGGGAAAATTTCGTAGGAGCGCATCAGCCCCAGCATTTT. This codes for CASRAQGENFVGAHQPQHF.

This clone occurred once. The sample holds other DNA sequences that translate to the same CDR3. The rearrangement joins TRBV6-1 to TRBJ1-1; a weak D match, TRBD1 (5 bases). The CDR3 is 13 residues long. The germline V and J ends were trimmed by 4 bases and 1 base, with 7 bases remaining between them. Germline CDR1 reads MNHNS; CDR2 reads SASEGT. The CDR3 nucleotides are TGTGCCAGCAGTGCTACAGGGAACACTGAAGCTTTCTTT. Residues: CASSATGNTEAFF.

The chain has TRBV6-5 and TRBJ2-7; tentative D call: TRBD1 (6 bases). The CDR3 contains 13 residues. Trimming took off 5 bases at V and 2 bases at J, with 10 bases between the two ends. CDR1 MNHEY and CDR2 SVGAGI come from the germline V gene. The CDR3 nucleotides are TGTGCCAGCAGTACCGACAGGACCTACGAGCAGTACTTC. Amino acid sequence: CASSTDRTYEQYF.

This clone has a single count. The CDR3 nucleotides read TGTGCCAGCAGCTCGTACCCGGGCTTAAGCTATGGCTACACCTTC. Its translation is CASSSYPGLSYGYTF. The chain recombines TRBV7-2 with TRBJ1-2; D not certain. The V gene's germline CDR1 is SGHTA and CDR2 FQGNSA. With 4 bases removed from V and 4 bases from J, the gap between germline ends came to 16 bases. The CDR3 runs to 15 residues.

The chain has TRBV30 and TRBJ1-1; 10 positions agree with TRBD1. The CDR3 spans 13 residues. Trimming at V came to 4 bases and at J to 6 bases, leaving 5 bases not matched to a gene. Per the germline V gene, CDR1 is GTSNPN and CDR2 is SVGIG (reference sequence). CDR3 loop: CAWNGQGGAEAFF. The CDR3 bases are TGTGCCTGGAATGGACAGGGGGGGGCTGAAGCTTTCTTT.

The chain couples TRBV12-5 to TRBJ2-1, with 7 bases identical to TRBD1. V lost 7 bases, J lost 8 bases, and 8 bases stayed unmatched. This CDR3 contains 13 residues. Per germline, CDR1 LGHNT and CDR2 FRNRAP. The CDR3 loop is CASVRGLYDEQFF. The CDR3 DNA reads TGTGCTAGTGTTAGGGGGCTATACGATGAGCAGTTCTTC.

V and J are TRBV7-3 and TRBJ2-1; D possibly uses TRBD1 or TRBD2 (5 bases each). Germline assignment: CDR1 SGHTA and CDR2 FQGTGA. V was shortened by 4 bases and J by 4 bases, with 14 bases between the two germline ends. The CDR3 runs 15 residues. This chain's CDR3 is CASSYDSGHYNEQFF. The CDR3 DNA is TGTGCCAGCAGCTATGACAGCGGTCATTACAATGAGCAGTTCTTC.

The rearrangement uses TRBV6-5 and TRBJ2-1, with 11 nucleotides matching TRBD2. After removal of 2 bases from V and 8 bases from J, the junction contained 2 bases not matched to a gene. The CDR3 is 14 amino acids. CDR1 is MNHEY and CDR2 is SVGAGI in the germline V gene. CDR3 DNA sequence: TGTGCCAGCAGTTACATAGCGGGAGGGGATGAGCAGTTCTTC. Protein product: CASSYIAGGDEQFF.

The chain carries TRBV7-2 and TRBJ1-1; 8 bases are a match to TRBD1. Germline V gene data show CDR1 as SGHTA and CDR2 as FQGNSA. The CDR3 length is 15 residues. Unmatched junction bases numbered 6, after V lost 2 bases and J lost 4 bases. CDR3 loop: CASSLQQGVSTEAFF. The DNA for the CDR3 is TGTGCCAGCAGCTTACAACAGGGGGTAAGCACTGAAGCTTTCTTT. Drawing the rest from reference TRBV7-2 and TRBJ1-1, the complete variable domain is GAGVSQSPSNKVTEKGKDVELRCDPISGHTALYWYRQSLGQGLEFLIYFQGNSAPDKSGLPSDRFSAERTGGSVSTLTIQRTQQEDSAVYLCASSLQQGVSTEAFFGQGTRLTVV.